Detailed here is one TCR beta chain. The antigen remains unidentified. TCRdb's copy holds only in-frame clones and misses some; the assay was immunoSEQ multiplex PCR. Found here are fewer than 70,000 clones, approximately 89% of them singletons; the top ten hold roughly 1%. The data derive from a study of OX40 agonist ivuxolimab in advanced cancers. Whole-study findings and limits: More expanded clones were found, on average, in CD8+ than in CD4+ T cells.

The CDR3 has 14 amino acids. Germline CDR1 and CDR2: SGHRS and YFSETQ. V lost 4 bases, J lost 10 bases, and 6 bases stayed unmatched. The chain links TRBV5-1 to TRBJ1-6; 9 bases agree with TRBD1. This clonotype was sampled from an adult with an advanced solid tumor such as melanoma, head and neck, liver or kidney cancer. Here the sequenced sample was CD4+ or CD8+ T cells sorted from blood, taken in a trial of the OX40 agonist ivuxolimab. CDR3 loop: CASSPRTGDSPLHF. CDR3 bases: TGCGCCAGCAGCCCCCGGACAGGGGACTCACCCCTCCACTTT.